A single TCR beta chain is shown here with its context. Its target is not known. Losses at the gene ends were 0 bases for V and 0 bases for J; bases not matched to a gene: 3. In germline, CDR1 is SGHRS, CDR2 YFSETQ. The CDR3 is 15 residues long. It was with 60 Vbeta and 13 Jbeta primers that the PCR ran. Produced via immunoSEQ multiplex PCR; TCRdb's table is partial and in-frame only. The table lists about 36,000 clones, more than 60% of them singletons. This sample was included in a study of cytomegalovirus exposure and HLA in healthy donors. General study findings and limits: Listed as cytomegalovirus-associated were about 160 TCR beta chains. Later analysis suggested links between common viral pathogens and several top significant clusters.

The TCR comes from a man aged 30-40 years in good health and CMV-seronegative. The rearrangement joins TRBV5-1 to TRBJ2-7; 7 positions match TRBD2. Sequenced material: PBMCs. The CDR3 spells CASSLVRGSSYEQYF. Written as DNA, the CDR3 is TGCGCCAGCAGCTTGGTACGCGGGAGCTCCTACGAGCAGTACTTC.